The 4 T cell receptor beta chains reported below all come from one sample, sequenced in a study of shared clonotypes between healthy human individuals. Using immunoSEQ multiplex PCR, the repertoire was profiled, and TCRdb retains in-frame clones only, with some absent. Here the sample spans about 2.3 million clones, approximately 95% being singletons. The source material was naive CD4+ T cells from PBMCs. The subset here: CD45RA+ positively selected. Receptors originate from a man aged 18 to 30 in good health. Some clones in this sample may be carry-over from other donors' samples.

This clone has a single count. Other DNA sequences in this specimen translate into the identical CDR3. CDR3 coding DNA: TGTGCCAGCAGTTTCTCCGAAGAGACCCAGTACTTC. This translates into CASSFSEETQYF. The rearrangement links TRBV28 to TRBJ2-5; D not certain. Germline lookup yields CDR1 MDHEN and CDR2 SYDVKM. Trimming shortened V by 3 bases and J by 3 bases, and 5 bases separated the two germline ends. CDR3 length: 12 residues.

V usage is TRBV27 and J usage is TRBJ2-7; D perhaps matches TRBD2 (5 bases). CDR1 is MNHEY and CDR2 is SMNVEV in the germline V gene (reference sequence). The V end was cut by 3 bases, the J end by 3 bases, with 15 bases between. The CDR3 spans 15 residues. The CDR3 nucleotides are TGTGCCAGCAGTTTTGAGGCGGGTATGTTCTACGAGCAGTACTTC. The encoded protein is CASSFEAGMFYEQYF.

The chain employs TRBV5-1 and TRBJ2-1; the match to TRBD2 covers 7 bases. The V segment lost 3 bases and the J segment 6 bases; nucleotides outside the gene matches: 9. Germline V gives CDR1 SGHRS, CDR2 YFSETQ. The CDR3 spans 15 residues. Here the CDR3 reads CASSWTRPDGNEQFF. The CDR3 region has the DNA TGCGCCAGCAGCTGGACTAGACCTGATGGCAATGAGCAGTTCTTC.

This rearrangement joins TRBV6-5 to TRBJ1-2; 7 bases match TRBD1. This CDR3 is built from 14 residues. With V trimmed by 3 bases and J by 7 bases, 8 bases remained unmatched. Germline V gene sequence: CDR1 MNHEY, CDR2 SVGAGI. The CDR3 protein is CASSYKAGGSGYTF. Here the CDR3 DNA reads TGTGCCAGCAGTTATAAGGCAGGGGGTTCTGGCTACACCTTC.